The rows below give T cell receptor beta chains drawn from one sample of a study of blood T cell repertoires in COVID-19. Assay used: immunoSEQ multiplex PCR; TCRdb lists only in-frame clones, some missing. The sample shows around 64,000 clones, 70% to 90% of them seen only once. The sequencing input was peripheral blood. The receptors here all came from a woman at least 80 years old with acute or convalescent COVID-19. CDR3s include the opening cysteine and the closing phenylalanine or tryptophan. D genes are given only for firm matches. Expanded clones are given a class, and other clones once, few, many or no size at all.

17	.	TRBJ2-6	TRBV9	.	TGTGCCAGCAGCTTCAGGGGCCTGGCCTCTGGGGCCAACGTCCTGACTTTC	CASSFRGLASGANVLTF
13	TRBD1	TRBJ1-1	TRBV10-1	.	TGCGCCAGCAGCGGACAGGGGAACACTGAAGCTTTCTTT	CASSGQGNTEAFF
18	TRBD1	TRBJ2-6	TRBV30	once	TGTGCCTGGGCCGTCAGACAGGGCAGCGCCTCTGGGGCCAACGTCCTGACTTTC	CAWAVRQGSASGANVLTF
13	.	TRBJ1-1	TRBV6-4	.	TGTGCCAGCAGACGGGATAGTGTGAATGAAGCTTTCTTT	CASRRDSVNEAFF
14	.	TRBJ1-1	TRBV9	.	TGTGCCAGCAGCGTAGGGGGAGTGAACACTGAAGCTTTCTTT	CASSVGGVNTEAFF
14	TRBD1	TRBJ1-2	TRBV28	few	TGTGCCAGCGCCTCCGACAGGGGCAACTATGGCTACACCTTC	CASASDRGNYGYTF
13	TRBD1	TRBJ2-7	TRBV2	.	TGTGCCAGCAGTGGAAACAGGGGTGGGGAGCAGTACTTC	CASSGNRGGEQYF
11	.	TRBJ2-1	TRBV20-1	.	TGCAGTGCTAGCGAGGGGGATGAGCAGTTCTTC	CSASEGDEQFF
18	TRBD1	TRBJ1-6	TRBV5-1	.	TGCGCCAGCAGCCCCGGGCCGGGACAGGGGCGCGGGTATTCACCCCTCCACTTT	CASSPGPGQGRGYSPLHF
14	.	TRBJ2-7	TRBV5-4	.	TGTGCCAGCACCGCGGGCGGGGTTTCCTACGAGCAGTACTTC	CASTAGGVSYEQYF
12	.	TRBJ2-5	TRBV18	.	TGTGCCAGCTCACCCACACAAGAGACCCAGTACTTC	CASSPTQETQYF
15	TRBD1	TRBJ2-5	TRBV6-2/TRBV6-3	.	TGTGCCAGCAGTTTCGGACAGGGGCGGGGGGAGACCCAGTACTTC	CASSFGQGRGETQYF
15	TRBD2	TRBJ2-2	TRBV5-1	.	TGCGCCAGCAGCCGCAGCGGGGTTCACACCGGGGAGCTGTTTTTT	CASSRSGVHTGELFF
15	.	TRBJ1-1	TRBV2	.	TGTGCCAGCAGTGAGCGGGCTATTATTGGCACTGAAGCTTTCTTT	CASSERAIIGTEAFF
13	.	TRBJ2-1	TRBV6-4	.	TGTGCCAGCAGTGACTCGAATCCAGAAGAGCAGTTCTTC	CASSDSNPEEQFF
14	.	TRBJ1-5	TRBV19	.	TGTGCCAGTAGTTACGGGGGGCGAGTTCAGCCCCAGCATTTT	CASSYGGRVQPQHF
14	.	TRBJ1-6	TRBV25-1	.	TGTGCCAGCAGAGATCAGCAGGCGGGCTCACCCCTCCACTTT	CASRDQQAGSPLHF
18	.	TRBJ1-1	TRBV7-2	.	TGTGCCAGCAGCCACCCCATTCGGGAGGGGAGGCCGAACACTGAAGCTTTCTTT	CASSHPIREGRPNTEAFF
15	TRBD2	TRBJ2-1	TRBV3-1/TRBV3-2	.	TGTGCCAGCAGTCTTCTAGCGGGGACTTACAATGAGCAGTTCTTC	CASSLLAGTYNEQFF
18	TRBD1	TRBJ2-3	TRBV19	.	TGTGCCAGTAGTTTGACCGGGACAGGGGTTTCTAGCACAGATACGCAGTATTTT	CASSLTGTGVSSTDTQYF
14	.	TRBJ1-4	TRBV6-6	.	TGTGCCAGCAGGCAGCCGGGGTTCGGCGAAAAACTGTTTTTT	CASRQPGFGEKLFF
17	.	TRBJ2-3	TRBV15	.	TGTGCCACCAGCAGAGCTTGGGCTCCACCTTGGACAGATACGCAGTATTTT	CATSRAWAPPWTDTQYF
13	.	TRBJ2-1	TRBV9	.	TGTGCCAGCAGCGTAATGATAGCGAATGAGCAGTTCTTC	CASSVMIANEQFF
15	.	TRBJ2-2	TRBV6-1	.	TGTGCCAGCAGTGAAGCCCGCCGGGGGACCGGGGAGCTGTTTTTT	CASSEARRGTGELFF
12	TRBD1	TRBJ1-6	TRBV28	once	TGTGCCAGTACTCAGGGGGGTTCACCCCTCCACTTT	CASTQGGSPLHF
16	.	TRBJ2-1	TRBV18	once	TGTGCCAGCTCACCGTCCAGGGGCTTCTCCTACAATGAGCAGTTCTTC	CASSPSRGFSYNEQFF
18	.	TRBJ2-6	TRBV7-2	.	TGTGCCAGCAGCTTGAAGGGGCCCGGGAGCTCTGGGGCCAACGTCCTGACTTTC	CASSLKGPGSSGANVLTF
16	.	TRBJ1-6	TRBV15	.	TGTGCCACCAGGGCATCGGGACTGATTTATAATTCACCCCTCCACTTT	CATRASGLIYNSPLHF
14	TRBD2	TRBJ2-7	TRBV11-3	.	TGTGCCTCCTCGGAGGGCGGGAGTATCTACGAGCAGTACTTC	CASSEGGSIYEQYF
18	.	TRBJ1-2	TRBV4-1	.	TGCGCCAGCAGCCAAGAAATTGTGAGTGGCGGGATGATCTATGGCTACACCTTC	CASSQEIVSGGMIYGYTF
15	.	TRBJ2-6	TRBV19	.	TGTGCCAGTAGTATAGGTAGTTCTGGGGCCAACGTCCTGACTTTC	CASSIGSSGANVLTF
14	TRBD1	TRBJ2-7	TRBV25-1	.	TGTGCCAGCAGTGGAGACAGGGGGACTAACGAGCAGTACTTC	CASSGDRGTNEQYF
14	.	TRBJ1-3	TRBV9	.	TGTGCCAGCAGCGTGGCAGTTTCTGGAAACACCATATATTTT	CASSVAVSGNTIYF
14	.	TRBJ1-2	TRBV28	.	TGTGCCAGCATTACAGGGATCAACAGAGGTGGCTACACCTTC	CASITGINRGGYTF
15	.	TRBJ2-1	TRBV5-4	.	TGTGCCAGCAGCTTGCCCGGGTTTTCAAACAATGAGCAGTTCTTC	CASSLPGFSNNEQFF